A single sample gave rise to the 15 T cell receptor beta chains below, sequenced in a study of T cells in women clearing cervical HPV infection. Sequencing was performed with immunoSEQ multiplex PCR; in TCRdb, only in-frame clones are kept and a portion is missing. Recorded for this sample: 25,000 to 35,000 clones. The source material was blood buffy coat. These receptors all come from a woman aged 18 to 75 with a cervical HPV16 infection that either progressed to CIN3+ or cleared (not recorded which).

Of note for this clone: Read data end 3 residues before the CDR3 end; the end is taken from the germline J gene. Different DNA sequences within this sample yield the same CDR3. The rearrangement uses TRBV29-1 and TRBJ2-1, with TRBD2 matching 10 bases. The ends lost 1 base at V and 4 bases at J; junction bases unmatched: 4. CDR3 size: 15 residues. CDR1 and CDR2 (germline): SQVTM, ANQGSEA. CDR3 DNA (partial): TGCAGCGTTGAAGGGCTAGCGGGAGATTACAATGAG. Translation gives CSVEGLAGDYNE. The entire CDR3 reads CSVEGLAGDYNEQFF.

Notes on this clone: Coverage ceases 3 residues before the CDR3 finishes, and the germline J gene fills in the end. The chain combines TRBV2 with TRBJ1-5; 7 bases map to TRBD1. V was clipped by 3 bases and J by 5 bases; unmatched bases: 7. Looked up from germline, CDR1 is SNHLY and CDR2 is FYNNEI. The CDR3 contains 15 residues. The part of the CDR3 DNA that was read is TGTGCCAGCAGTGATTGGGGAGGGGGCCATCAGCCC. Translation gives CASSDWGGGHQP. The complete CDR3 protein is CASSDWGGGHQPQHF.

About this clone itself: The read ends 3 residues before the CDR3 terminus; that terminus is restored from the germline J gene. The chain combines TRBV6-2 or TRBV6-3 with TRBJ2-4, with 7 bases aligning to TRBD1. The junction had 2 bases not matched to a gene; V was cut back by 5 bases and J by 1 base. Germline lookup yields CDR1 MNHEY and CDR2 SVGEGT. The CDR3 covers 14 residues. CDR3 in amino acids: CASSPTGAKNIQYF. Incomplete CDR3 DNA: TGTGCCAGCAGTCCGACAGGGGCCAAAAACATT.

To note about this clone: The CDR3 end is not reached by the read, which stops 3 residues before it; the germline J gene fills it in. The rearrangement links TRBV7-2 to TRBJ2-3, with a weak D call TRBD2 (7 bases). The CDR3 has 14 amino acids. V lost 6 bases to trimming and J lost 1 base, with 11 bases between them. The germline CDR1 and CDR2 sequences are SGHTA and FQGNSA. The covered CDR3 bases are TGTGCCAGCAGGAGGGGGAGGGGCACAGATACG. Its translation: CASRRGRGTDT. Given in full, the CDR3 is CASRRGRGTDTQYF.

Concerning this clone: The observed sequence ends 3 residues before the CDR3 terminus, with the missing tail filled in from the germline J gene. The V gene is TRBV2, the J gene TRBJ1-2, with 8 bases aligning to TRBD1. The CDR3 totals 11 residues. The germline CDR1 and CDR2 sequences are SNHLY and FYNNEI. CDR3 amino acids: CASSLDRAYTF. CDR3 DNA, as far as it was read: TGTGCCAGCAGTCTGGACAGGGCC.

About this clone itself: Sequence at one end of the junction differs from germline and may be a read error. The CDR3 extends 3 residues past the end of the read, so its final part is completed from the germline J gene. The chain couples TRBV7-7 to TRBJ2-5; the D gene could be TRBD1 or TRBD2 (5 bases each). This CDR3 is built from 15 residues. Germline V gene data show CDR1 as SSHAT and CDR2 as FNYEAQ (reference sequence). The CDR3 here is CASSSMPGSGETQYF. The sequenced CDR3 bases are TGTGCTAGCAGCTCAATGCCGGGATCAGGGGAGACC.

With respect to this clone: The CDR3 end lies 3 residues beyond the end of the read and is filled in from the germline J gene. The chain combines TRBV19 with TRBJ1-1; D is unclear. Between the trimmed V and J ends, which lost 6 bases and 6 bases, there was a span of 20 bases. The CDR3 contains 15 residues. Germline V gene lookup returns CDR1 LNHDA and CDR2 SQIVND (reference sequence). The part of the CDR3 DNA that was read is TGTGCCAGTAGAGCCCCCCGACGGGGAGGGCCTGAA. Its protein product is CASRAPRRGGPE. The entire CDR3 sequence reads CASRAPRRGGPEAFF.

In regard to this clone: The sequence runs out 3 residues before the end of the CDR3; the remainder is reconstructed from the germline J gene. The chain recombines TRBV6-2 or TRBV6-3 with TRBJ2-1; D tentatively reads TRBD1 or TRBD2 (5 bases each). Per germline, CDR1 MNHEY and CDR2 SVGEGT. The length of the CDR3 is 12 residues. V was clipped by 8 bases and J by 8 bases, with 13 bases between them. The CDR3: CASRRGVDEQFF. CDR3 bases read: TGTGCCAGCCGGCGAGGGGTCGATGAG.

Comment on this clone: Read data end 3 residues before the CDR3 end; the end is taken from the germline J gene. This chain uses TRBV19 with TRBJ1-4; 9 bases match TRBD1. Germline-derived CDR1 and CDR2 are LNHDA and SQIVND (reference sequence). The CDR3 consists of 13 residues. CDR3 bases read: TGTGCCAGTAGCGGGACAGGGCTATTGGGA. Residues: CASSGTGLLG. The CDR3 reads in full as CASSGTGLLGLFF.

Concerning this clone itself: The read terminates 3 residues before the CDR3 end, so the remaining end is supplied by the germline J gene. The J gene is TRBJ2-5, the V gene TRBV7-2, with D perhaps matching TRBD2 (6 bases). V lost 5 bases and J lost 2, with 12 bases in between. The CDR3 contains 14 residues. Germline CDR1 is SGHTA and CDR2 is FQGNSA. CDR3 sequence: CASSPLAPQETQYF. CDR3 DNA (partial): TGTGCCAGCAGCCCTCTAGCGCCACAAGAGACC.

Details on this clone: The sequenced fragment ends 3 residues before the CDR3 boundary, so the rest is inferred from the germline J gene. This chain joins TRBV5-1 and TRBJ1-2; D gene uncertain. V gave up 4 bases and J gave up 4 bases, with 11 bases separating them. CDR1 is SGHRS and CDR2 is YFSETQ in the germline V gene. The CDR3 loop spans 13 amino acids. The sequenced part of the CDR3 DNA is TGCGCCAGCAGCGAAAGTACTGCCTATGGC. Translating gives CASSESTAYG. The whole CDR3 protein is CASSESTAYGYTF.

Details on this clone: The read terminates 3 residues before the CDR3 end, so the remaining end is supplied by the germline J gene. This chain joins TRBV6-2 or TRBV6-3 and TRBJ2-4; 7 nucleotides line up with TRBD1. The V and J ends lost 7 bases and 6 bases, in that order; junction bases with no gene match: 9. Germline V gene sequence: CDR1 MNHEY, CDR2 SVGEGT. This CDR3 contains 14 residues. This CDR3 is CASTLGRTGNIQYF. Incomplete CDR3 DNA: TGTGCCAGCACCCTAGGCCGGACAGGAAACATT.

Points on this clone: The read finishes 3 residues shy of the CDR3 end, and the germline J gene is used to complete it. The V call is TRBV2, the J call TRBJ2-1, with TRBD2 identical over 12 bases. CDR3 length: 15 amino acids. Germline CDR1 and CDR2: SNHLY and FYNNEI. Unmatched junction bases numbered 5, after V lost 7 bases and J lost 4 bases. The CDR3 is CASTLTSGRYNEQFF. The CDR3 bases that were read are TGTGCCAGCACATTGACTAGCGGGAGATACAATGAG.

Concerning this clone itself: With the read ending 3 residues before the CDR3 end, the germline J gene is used to fill in that end. The V gene is TRBV6-2 or TRBV6-3, the J gene TRBJ1-2; 10 bases map to TRBD1. Trimming took 2 bases from V and 3 from J; bases not matched to a gene: 3. The CDR3 spans 15 residues. Germline values: CDR1 MNHEY, CDR2 SVGEGT. Partial CDR3 DNA: TGTGCCAGCAGTTACCGGGACAGGGGTTACTATGGC. This gives the protein CASSYRDRGYYG. The entire CDR3 reads CASSYRDRGYYGYTF.

On this clone itself: The read ends 3 residues before the CDR3 terminus; that terminus is restored from the germline J gene. The chain uses TRBV5-1 and TRBJ2-2; 14 positions agree with TRBD2. The CDR3 spans 17 residues. Germline trimming cut 3 bases from V and 7 bases from J; bases unmatched to any gene: 8. CDR1 is SGHRS and CDR2 is YFSETQ in the germline V gene. The sequenced part of the CDR3 DNA is TGCGCCAGCAGCTCGACTAGCGGGAGGGCCCTAGGCGGGGAG. This sequence encodes CASSSTSGRALGGE. The entire CDR3 protein reads CASSSTSGRALGGELFF.